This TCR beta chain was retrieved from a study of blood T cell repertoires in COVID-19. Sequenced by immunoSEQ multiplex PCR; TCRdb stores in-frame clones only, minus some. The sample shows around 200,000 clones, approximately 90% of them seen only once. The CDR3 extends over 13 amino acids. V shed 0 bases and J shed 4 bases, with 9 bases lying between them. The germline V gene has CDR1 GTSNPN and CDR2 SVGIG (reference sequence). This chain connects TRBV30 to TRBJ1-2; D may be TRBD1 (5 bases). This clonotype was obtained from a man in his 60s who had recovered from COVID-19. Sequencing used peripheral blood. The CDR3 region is CAWSVQAAYGYTF. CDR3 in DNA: TGTGCCTGGAGTGTACAGGCAGCCTATGGCTACACCTTC.